The rows below give T cell receptor beta chains drawn from one sample of a study of T cells in Graves' hyperthyroidism and ophthalmopathy. TCRdb reprocessed the multiplex PCR reads with MiXCR, giving one entry per CDR3 protein. The data contain hundreds of thousands of distinct CDR3 sequences, around 24% of them singletons. The source material was blood. All receptors derive from a woman in her twenties or thirties with Graves' ophthalmopathy. Both conserved end residues are trimmed from each CDR3.

V gene: TRBV6-5; J gene: TRBJ2-3; CDR3 protein: ASSLREPDTQY
V gene: TRBV20-1; J gene: TRBJ2-6; CDR3 protein: SASPGAYSGANVLT
V gene: TRBV6-1; J gene: TRBJ2-5; CDR3 protein: ASSGGGLTQY
V gene: TRBV20-1; J gene: TRBJ1-2; CDR3 protein: SAPTYGYT
V gene: TRBV20-1; J gene: TRBJ2-7; CDR3 protein: SAKEGLAGTYEQY
V gene: TRBV5-5; J gene: TRBJ2-7; CDR3 protein: ASSVTAKYSTYEQY
V gene: TRBV6-1; J gene: TRBJ1-5; CDR3 protein: ASSEVRSPQH
V gene: TRBV10-3; J gene: TRBJ2-7; CDR3 protein: AISEFREQY
V gene: TRBV12-3/TRBV12-4; J gene: TRBJ2-4; CDR3 protein: ASRPRDRGLAKNIQY
V gene: TRBV12-3/TRBV12-4; J gene: TRBJ1-2; CDR3 protein: AGSRGESVYGYT
V gene: TRBV2; J gene: TRBJ2-2; CDR3 protein: ASSDNDATNTGELF
V gene: TRBV2; J gene: TRBJ2-4; CDR3 protein: ASSELGDGNIKY
V gene: TRBV3-1; J gene: TRBJ2-5; CDR3 protein: ASSHPRGAGSQETQY
V gene: TRBV27; J gene: TRBJ1-5; CDR3 protein: ASSPWRFSPQH
V gene: TRBV5-6; J gene: TRBJ1-2; CDR3 protein: ASSLSTGMTYYGYT
V gene: TRBV7-8; J gene: TRBJ2-5; CDR3 protein: ASSLYRVQETQY
V gene: TRBV16; J gene: TRBJ1-5; CDR3 protein: ASSHRDRGPHQPQH
V gene: TRBV20-1; J gene: TRBJ1-1; CDR3 protein: SAPPPGQNTEAF
V gene: TRBV13; J gene: TRBJ2-7; CDR3 protein: ASSPRTGRKYEQY
V gene: TRBV12-3/TRBV12-4; J gene: TRBJ2-5; CDR3 protein: ASKRAGETQY
V gene: TRBV7-9; J gene: TRBJ2-4; CDR3 protein: ASSSTKNIQY
V gene: TRBV28; J gene: TRBJ1-1; CDR3 protein: ASRNPTGKAF
V gene: TRBV28; J gene: TRBJ2-5; CDR3 protein: AIGLDRETQY
V gene: TRBV20-1; J gene: TRBJ1-1; CDR3 protein: SASLAYGGNTEAF
V gene: TRBV5-1; J gene: TRBJ2-7; CDR3 protein: ASTIRQGASEQY
V gene: TRBV19; J gene: TRBJ1-5; CDR3 protein: ASSDRGLRQPQH
V gene: TRBV11-2; J gene: TRBJ1-1; CDR3 protein: ASSLDRGTTEAF
V gene: TRBV2; J gene: TRBJ1-5; CDR3 protein: ASSEGPGFTQPQH
V gene: TRBV6-1; J gene: TRBJ1-2; CDR3 protein: ASSQTGSVYGYT
V gene: TRBV4-2; J gene: TRBJ1-2; CDR3 protein: ASSRQGKDYGYT
V gene: TRBV15; J gene: TRBJ1-3; CDR3 protein: ATSRLAGEDSYFSGNTIY
V gene: TRBV5-1; J gene: TRBJ1-1; CDR3 protein: ASSPREGLGTEAF
V gene: TRBV13; J gene: TRBJ2-5; CDR3 protein: ASSLQNPLSGRYQETQY
V gene: TRBV6-1; J gene: TRBJ1-5; CDR3 protein: ASKIYDSSYQPQH
V gene: TRBV6-1; J gene: TRBJ1-3; CDR3 protein: ASSELSGNTIY
V gene: TRBV7-9; J gene: TRBJ2-7; CDR3 protein: ASSFELAGREQY
V gene: TRBV7-2; J gene: TRBJ2-7; CDR3 protein: ASSFARVYEQY
V gene: TRBV6-5; J gene: TRBJ2-4; CDR3 protein: ASNGQGAKNIQY
V gene: TRBV2; J gene: TRBJ2-4; CDR3 protein: ASSPDREGNIQY
V gene: TRBV5-1; J gene: TRBJ1-2; CDR3 protein: ASTLGGTTNYGYT
V gene: TRBV29-1; J gene: TRBJ2-2; CDR3 protein: SDLTGSGTGELF
V gene: TRBV11-2; J gene: TRBJ2-7; CDR3 protein: ASSPRTTYYEQY
V gene: TRBV6-1; J gene: TRBJ1-1; CDR3 protein: ASSEGGQITEAF
V gene: TRBV19; J gene: TRBJ1-5; CDR3 protein: ASSIATGDSNQPQH
V gene: TRBV5-1; J gene: TRBJ2-2; CDR3 protein: ASSSTLAGGTGELF
V gene: TRBV6-2/TRBV6-3; J gene: TRBJ2-7; CDR3 protein: ASSLQNAYEQY
V gene: TRBV20-1; J gene: TRBJ1-1; CDR3 protein: SARAHRGETEAF
V gene: TRBV19; J gene: TRBJ2-7; CDR3 protein: ASSASLGSRQQY
V gene: TRBV5-6; J gene: TRBJ1-1; CDR3 protein: ASSLGPGGTEAF
V gene: TRBV6-1; J gene: TRBJ1-1; CDR3 protein: ASSVWTGAMNTEAF
V gene: TRBV9; J gene: TRBJ2-7; CDR3 protein: ASSVGGLRGEQY
V gene: TRBV20-1; J gene: TRBJ2-2; CDR3 protein: SARDHSRGTPGELF
V gene: TRBV12-3/TRBV12-4; J gene: TRBJ1-3; CDR3 protein: ASTTDSSGNTIY
V gene: TRBV5-1; J gene: TRBJ2-7; CDR3 protein: ASSYGTGGEQY
V gene: TRBV20-1; J gene: TRBJ1-5; CDR3 protein: SASPDGSNQPQH
V gene: TRBV6-2/TRBV6-3; J gene: TRBJ2-7; CDR3 protein: ASSYSAGGNSYEQY
V gene: TRBV7-9; J gene: TRBJ1-1; CDR3 protein: ASSLQTAEAF